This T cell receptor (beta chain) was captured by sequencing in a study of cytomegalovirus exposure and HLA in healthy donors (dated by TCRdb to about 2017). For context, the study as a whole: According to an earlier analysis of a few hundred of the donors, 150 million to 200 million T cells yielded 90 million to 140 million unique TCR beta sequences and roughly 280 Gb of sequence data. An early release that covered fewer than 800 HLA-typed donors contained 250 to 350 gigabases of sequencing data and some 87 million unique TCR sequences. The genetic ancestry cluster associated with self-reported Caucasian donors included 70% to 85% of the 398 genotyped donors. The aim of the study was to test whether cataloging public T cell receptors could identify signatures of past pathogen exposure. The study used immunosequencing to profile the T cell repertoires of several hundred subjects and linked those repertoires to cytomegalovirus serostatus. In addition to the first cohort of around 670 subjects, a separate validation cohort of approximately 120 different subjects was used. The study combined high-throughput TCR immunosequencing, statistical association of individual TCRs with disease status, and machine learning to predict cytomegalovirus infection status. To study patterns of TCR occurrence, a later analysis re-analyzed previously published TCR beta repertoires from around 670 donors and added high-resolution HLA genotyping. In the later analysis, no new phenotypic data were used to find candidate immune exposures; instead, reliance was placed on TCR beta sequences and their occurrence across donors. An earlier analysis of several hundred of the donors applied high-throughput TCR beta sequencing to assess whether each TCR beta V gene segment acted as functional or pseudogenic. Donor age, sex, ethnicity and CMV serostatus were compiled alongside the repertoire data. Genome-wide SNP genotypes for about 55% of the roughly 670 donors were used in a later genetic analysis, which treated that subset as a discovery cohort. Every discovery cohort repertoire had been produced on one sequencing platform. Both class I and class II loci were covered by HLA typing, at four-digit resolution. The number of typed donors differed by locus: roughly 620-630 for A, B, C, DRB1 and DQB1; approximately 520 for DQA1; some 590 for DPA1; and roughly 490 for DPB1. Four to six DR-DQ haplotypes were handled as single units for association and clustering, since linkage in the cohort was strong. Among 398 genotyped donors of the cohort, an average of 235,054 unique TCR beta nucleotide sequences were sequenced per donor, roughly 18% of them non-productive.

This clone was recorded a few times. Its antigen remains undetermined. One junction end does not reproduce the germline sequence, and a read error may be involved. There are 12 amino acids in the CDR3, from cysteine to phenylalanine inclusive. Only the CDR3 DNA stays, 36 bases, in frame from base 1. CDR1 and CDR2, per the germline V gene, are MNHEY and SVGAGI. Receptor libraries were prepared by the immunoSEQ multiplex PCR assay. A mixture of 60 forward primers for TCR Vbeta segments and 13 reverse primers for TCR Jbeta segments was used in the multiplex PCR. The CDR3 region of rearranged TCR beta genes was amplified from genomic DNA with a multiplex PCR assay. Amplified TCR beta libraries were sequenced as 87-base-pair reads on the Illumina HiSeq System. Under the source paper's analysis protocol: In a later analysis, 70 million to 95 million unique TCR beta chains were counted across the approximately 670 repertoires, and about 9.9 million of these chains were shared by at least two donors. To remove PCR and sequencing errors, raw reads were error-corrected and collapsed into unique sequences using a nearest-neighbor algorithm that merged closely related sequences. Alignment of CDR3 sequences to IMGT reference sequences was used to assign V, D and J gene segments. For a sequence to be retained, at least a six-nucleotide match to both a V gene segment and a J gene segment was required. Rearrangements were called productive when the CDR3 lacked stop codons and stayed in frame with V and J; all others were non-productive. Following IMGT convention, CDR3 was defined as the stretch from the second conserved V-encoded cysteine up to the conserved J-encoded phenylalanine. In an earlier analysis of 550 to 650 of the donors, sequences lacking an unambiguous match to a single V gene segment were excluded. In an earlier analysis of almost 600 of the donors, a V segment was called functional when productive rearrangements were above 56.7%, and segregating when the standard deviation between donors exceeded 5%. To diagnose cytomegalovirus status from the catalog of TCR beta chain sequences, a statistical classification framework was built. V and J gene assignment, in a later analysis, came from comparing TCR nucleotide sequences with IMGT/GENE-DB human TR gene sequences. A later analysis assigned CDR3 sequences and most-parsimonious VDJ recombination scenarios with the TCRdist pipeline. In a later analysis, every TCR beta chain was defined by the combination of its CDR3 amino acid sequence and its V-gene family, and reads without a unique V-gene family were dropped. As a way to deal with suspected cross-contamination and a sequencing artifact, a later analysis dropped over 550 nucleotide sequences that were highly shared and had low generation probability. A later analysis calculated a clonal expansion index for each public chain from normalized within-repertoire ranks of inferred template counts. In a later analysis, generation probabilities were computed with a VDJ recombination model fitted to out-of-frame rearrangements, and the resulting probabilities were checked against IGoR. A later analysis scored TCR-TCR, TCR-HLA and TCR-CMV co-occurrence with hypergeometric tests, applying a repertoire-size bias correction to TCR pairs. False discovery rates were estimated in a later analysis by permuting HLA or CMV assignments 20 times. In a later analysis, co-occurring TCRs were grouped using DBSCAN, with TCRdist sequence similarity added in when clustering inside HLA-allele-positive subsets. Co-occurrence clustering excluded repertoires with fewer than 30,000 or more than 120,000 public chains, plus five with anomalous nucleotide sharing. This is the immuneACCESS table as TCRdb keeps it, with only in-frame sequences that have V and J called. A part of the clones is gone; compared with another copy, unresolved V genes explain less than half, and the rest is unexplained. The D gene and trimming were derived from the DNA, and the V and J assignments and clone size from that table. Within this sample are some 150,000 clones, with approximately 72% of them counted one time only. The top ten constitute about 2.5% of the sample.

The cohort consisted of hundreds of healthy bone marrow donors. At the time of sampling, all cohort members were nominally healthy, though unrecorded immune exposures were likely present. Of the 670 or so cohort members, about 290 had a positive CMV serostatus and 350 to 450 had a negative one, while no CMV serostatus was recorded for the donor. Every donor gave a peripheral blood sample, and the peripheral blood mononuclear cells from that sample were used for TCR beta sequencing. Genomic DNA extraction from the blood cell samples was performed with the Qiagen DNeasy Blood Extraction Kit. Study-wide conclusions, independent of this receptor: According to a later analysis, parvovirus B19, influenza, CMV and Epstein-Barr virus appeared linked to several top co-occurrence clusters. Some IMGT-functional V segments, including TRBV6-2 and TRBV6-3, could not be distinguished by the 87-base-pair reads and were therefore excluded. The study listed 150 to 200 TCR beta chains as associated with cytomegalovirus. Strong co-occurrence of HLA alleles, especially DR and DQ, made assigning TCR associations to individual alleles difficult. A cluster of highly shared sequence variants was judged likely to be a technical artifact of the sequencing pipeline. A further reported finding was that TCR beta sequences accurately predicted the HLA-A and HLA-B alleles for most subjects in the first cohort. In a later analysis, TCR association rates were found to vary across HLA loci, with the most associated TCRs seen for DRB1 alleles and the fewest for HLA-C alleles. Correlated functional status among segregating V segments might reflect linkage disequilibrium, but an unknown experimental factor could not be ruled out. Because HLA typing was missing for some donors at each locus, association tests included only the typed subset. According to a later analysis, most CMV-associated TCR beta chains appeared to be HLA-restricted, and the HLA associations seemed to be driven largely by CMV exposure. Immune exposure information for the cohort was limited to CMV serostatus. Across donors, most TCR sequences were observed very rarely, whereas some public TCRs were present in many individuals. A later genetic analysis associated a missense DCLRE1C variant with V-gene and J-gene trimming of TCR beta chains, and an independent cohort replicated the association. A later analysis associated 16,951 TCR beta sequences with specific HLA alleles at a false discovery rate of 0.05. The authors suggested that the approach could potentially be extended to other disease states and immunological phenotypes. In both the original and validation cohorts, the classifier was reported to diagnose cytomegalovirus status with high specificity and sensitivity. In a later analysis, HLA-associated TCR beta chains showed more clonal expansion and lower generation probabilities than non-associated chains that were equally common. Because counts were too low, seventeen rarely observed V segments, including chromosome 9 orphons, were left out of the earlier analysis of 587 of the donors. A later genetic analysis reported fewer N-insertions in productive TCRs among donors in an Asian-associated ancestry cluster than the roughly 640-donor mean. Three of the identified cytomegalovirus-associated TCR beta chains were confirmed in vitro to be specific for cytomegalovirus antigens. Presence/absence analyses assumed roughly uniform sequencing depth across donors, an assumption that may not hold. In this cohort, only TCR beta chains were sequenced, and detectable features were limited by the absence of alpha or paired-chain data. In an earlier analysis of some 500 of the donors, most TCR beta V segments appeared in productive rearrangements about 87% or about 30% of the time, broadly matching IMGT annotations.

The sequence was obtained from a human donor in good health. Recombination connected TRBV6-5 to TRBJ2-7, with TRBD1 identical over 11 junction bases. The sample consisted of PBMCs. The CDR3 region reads CASRGTGGLPIF. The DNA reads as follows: TGTGCCAGCAGGGGGACAGGGGGTCTCCCCATCTTC.